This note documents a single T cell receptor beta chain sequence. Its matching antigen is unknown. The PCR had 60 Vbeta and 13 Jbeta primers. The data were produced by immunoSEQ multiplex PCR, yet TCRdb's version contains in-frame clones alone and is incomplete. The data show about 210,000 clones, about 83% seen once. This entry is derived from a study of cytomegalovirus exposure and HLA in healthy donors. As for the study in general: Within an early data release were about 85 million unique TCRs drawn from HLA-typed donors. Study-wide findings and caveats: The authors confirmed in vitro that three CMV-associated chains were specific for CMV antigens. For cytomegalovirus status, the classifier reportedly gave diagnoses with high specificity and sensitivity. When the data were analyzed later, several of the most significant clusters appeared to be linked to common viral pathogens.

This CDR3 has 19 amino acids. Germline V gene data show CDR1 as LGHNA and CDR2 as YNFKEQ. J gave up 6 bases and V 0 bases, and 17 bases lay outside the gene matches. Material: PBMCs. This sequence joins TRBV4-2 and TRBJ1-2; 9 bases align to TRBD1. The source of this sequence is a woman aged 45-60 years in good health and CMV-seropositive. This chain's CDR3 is CASSQEVRVEGTGYHGYTF. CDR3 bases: TGTGCCAGCAGCCAAGAAGTGCGGGTTGAGGGGACAGGGTATCATGGCTACACCTTC.